The sequence of this TCR beta chain was determined in a study of T cell clonotyping in hematopoietic cell transplantation. General observations from the study: Recipient TCR diversity dropped after transplant; expanded clonotypes rose from day 30 to 180. Without cell sorting, CD4 versus CD8 contributions remain unresolved. Broader posttransplant TCR repertoire diversity was predicted by graft donor and pretransplant recipient Inverse Simpson Index values.

V lost 6 bases and J 4 bases, leaving 12 bases between the germline ends. The CDR3 length is 13 residues. In germline, CDR1 is LNHDA, CDR2 SQIVND (reference sequence). Profiling relied on immunoSEQ multiplex PCR, and the TCRdb table lists in-frame clones only, not all of them. The sample records approximately 20,000 clones, around four fifths being singletons. About this clone: Its specificity is unknown.

The source material was peripheral blood mononuclear cells. The sequence derives from a man aged 55 to 70 in good health. Some clones in this sample may be carry-over from other donors' samples. The chain is built from TRBV19 and TRBJ1-1; D remains ambiguous. In DNA, the CDR3 is TGTGCCAGTAGCCCGAGGAGGAGCACTGAAGCTTTCTTT. Its protein product is CASSPRRSTEAFF.